The 23 T cell receptor beta chains reported below all come from one sample, sequenced in a study of breast tumors, draining lymph nodes, adjacent tissues. Samples came from axillary lymph nodes draining the breast cancer. In TCRdb, the multiplex PCR reads were re-called with MiXCR into one record per CDR3 protein. This table holds about 120,000 distinct CDR3 sequences, 15% to 20% found once. Sequenced sample: axillary lymph node tissue. Source of these receptors: a female donor with breast cancer. Some clones in this sample may be carry-over from other donors' samples.

This clonotype appeared once. As the CDR3 is not closed by the conserved phenylalanine or tryptophan, this likely results from a read error. The V call is TRBV9, the J call TRBJ2-2; D possibly matches TRBD1 or TRBD2 (5 bases each). The V gene's germline CDR1 is SGDLS and CDR2 YYNGEE. The CDR3 has 17 amino acids. Trimming removed 4 bases from V and 6 bases from J, with 22 bases in between. CDR3 sequence reads: CASSTQGPPVVSGELFL. As DNA, the CDR3 is TGTGCCAGCAGCACCCAGGGACCCCCCGTCGTTTCCGGGGAGCTGTTTCTT.

This clonotype came up many times. V gene TRBV6-1 combines with J gene TRBJ2-5; TRBD2 aligns across 13 bases. Germline V gene lookup returns CDR1 MNHNS and CDR2 SASEGT. The CDR3 is made up of 16 amino acids. The junction had 6 bases not matched to a gene; V was cut back by 3 bases and J by 5 bases. CDR3 sequence (DNA): TGTGCCAGCAGTGAGATGACTAGCGGGGGGTGGGAGACCCAGTACTTC. This sequence encodes CASSEMTSGGWETQYF.

This clonotype was counted many times. The V and J genes are TRBV5-1 and TRBJ1-2; maybe TRBD1 (5 bases). Germline-derived CDR1 and CDR2 are SGHRS and YFSETQ. V was trimmed by 0 bases and J by 7 bases, leaving 16 bases between them. The CDR3 has 15 residues. The CDR3 DNA reads as TGCGCCAGCAGCTTGGGCGCCAGGGAAGGTGGTGGCTACACCTTC. Translating gives CASSLGAREGGGYTF.

There are many counts of this clonotype. The V and J genes are TRBV29-1 and TRBJ1-4; 7 bases match TRBD1. V trimming: 5 bases; J trimming: 5 bases; junction bases outside the gene matches: 8. The CDR3 contains 14 residues. CDR1 and CDR2 (germline): SQVTM, ANQGSEA. The CDR3 nucleotides are TGCAGCGTTACCCGGACAGGAGTGAATGAAAAACTGTTTTTT. It encodes CSVTRTGVNEKLFF.

About this clonotype itself: A read error is possible here, since a much larger clone lies one base away. The chain uses TRBV5-1 and TRBJ2-1, with D possibly matching TRBD1 (5 bases). The CDR3 spans 14 residues. Per germline, CDR1 SGHRS and CDR2 YFSETQ. CDR3 coding DNA: TGCGCCAGCGGCCGTATAGGGGCCGCGAATGGGCAGTTCTTC. It translates to CASGRIGAANGQFF. The full variable domain, with the rest looked up from reference TRBV5-1 and TRBJ2-1, is KAGVTQTPRYLIKTRGQQVTLSCSPISGHRSVSWYQQTPGQGLQFLFEYFSETQRNKGNFPGRFSGRQFSNSRSEMNVSTLELGDSALYLCASGRIGAANGQFFGPGTRLTVL.

J is TRBJ2-1 and V is TRBV5-1; 8 bases map to TRBD1. Unmatched junction bases numbered 6, after V lost 4 bases and J lost 3 bases. The CDR3 runs 15 residues. The germline gives CDR1 SGHRS, CDR2 YFSETQ. The CDR3 here is CASSRDGQGYNEQFF. CDR3 in DNA: TGCGCCAGCAGCCGAGACGGACAGGGCTACAATGAGCAGTTCTTC. Combining the CDR3 with reference TRBV5-1 and TRBJ2-1 gives the whole variable domain KAGVTQTPRYLIKTRGQQVTLSCSPISGHRSVSWYQQTPGQGLQFLFEYFSETQRNKGNFPGRFSGRQFSNSRSEMNVSTLELGDSALYLCASSRDGQGYNEQFFGPGTRLTVL.

This clonotype occurred many times. The chain uses TRBV7-8 and TRBJ1-6; D possibly corresponds to TRBD1 (5 bases). There are 14 residues in the CDR3. Germline values: CDR1 SGHVS, CDR2 FQNEAQ. V shed 5 bases and J shed 10 bases, with 15 bases lying between them. The CDR3, as DNA: TGTGCCAGCAGCCGGATGACAGTAGAGTCACCCCTCCACTTT. This gives the protein CASSRMTVESPLHF.

A remark on this clonotype: A much larger clone lies a single base off, so this may be a read error. The CDR3 region is CASSGLTGFTGELSF. In nucleotides, the CDR3 is TGTGCCAGCAGCGGTCTGACAGGCTTCACCGGGGAGCTGTCTTTT. This sequence joins TRBV25-1 and TRBJ2-2; D possibly corresponds to TRBD1 (6 bases). The CDR3 is 15 residues long. The V gene's germline CDR1 is MGHDK and CDR2 SYGVNS. Combining the CDR3 with reference TRBV25-1 and TRBJ2-2 gives the whole variable domain EADIYQTPRYLVIGTGKKITLECSQTMGHDKMYWYQQDPGMELHLIHYSYGVNSTEKGDLSSESTVSRIRTEHFPLTLESARPSHTSQYLCASSGLTGFTGELSFGEGSRLTVL.

This chain uses TRBV5-1 with TRBJ1-1; D uncertain. CDR1 is SGHRS and CDR2 is YFSETQ in the germline V gene. This CDR3 has 15 residues. Trimming stripped 4 bases from V and 2 bases from J, with 15 bases between. Here the CDR3 reads CASSRWESTNTEAFF. CDR3 DNA sequence: TGCGCCAGCAGCCGCTGGGAGAGTACAAACACTGAAGCTTTCTTT.

This clonotype occurred many times. The chain is built from TRBV20-1 and TRBJ2-1; TRBD2 aligns across 13 bases. V lost 5 bases and J lost 5; bases outside the gene matches: 3. Germline V CDR1 and CDR2: DFQATT, SNEGSKA (reference sequence). The CDR3 extends over 14 amino acids. This chain's CDR3 is CSAGGLAGDNEQFF. The CDR3 DNA reads as TGCAGTGCTGGAGGACTAGCGGGAGACAATGAGCAGTTCTTC.

In the case of this clonotype: Just one base apart from a much larger clone, this may be a read error. CDR3 protein: CASSYSRVTNYGYTF. CDR3 in DNA: TGTGCCAGCAGTTACTCGAGGGTGACTAACTATGGCTACACCTTC. The rearrangement uses TRBV6-5 and TRBJ1-2; no firm D call. The CDR3 extends over 15 amino acids. Germline assignment: CDR1 MNHEY and CDR2 SVGAGI. V lost 0 bases to trimming and J lost 0 bases, with 8 bases between them.

This rearrangement joins TRBV6-1 to TRBJ1-2, with unresolved D. Deletions cut 0 bases from V and 5 bases from J, with 13 bases between. Germline V gene lookup returns CDR1 MNHNS and CDR2 SASEGT. The CDR3 spans 15 residues. Here the CDR3 reads CASSEAISERYGYTF. CDR3 bases: TGTGCCAGCAGTGAAGCAATTTCGGAAAGATATGGCTACACCTTC.

This clonotype showed up just a few times. The chain has TRBV30 and TRBJ2-3; 10 bases are a match to TRBD1. Trimming removed 5 bases from V and 3 bases from J; junction bases left unmatched: 5. The CDR3 extends over 14 amino acids. Looked up from germline, CDR1 is GTSNPN and CDR2 is SVGIG (reference sequence). Written as DNA, the CDR3 is TGTGCCTGGGTCAGGGACAGGGGTACAGATACGCAGTATTTT. It is translated as CAWVRDRGTDTQYF.

This clonotype appeared many times. The J gene is TRBJ1-5, the V gene TRBV7-9, with no clear D. Deletions cut 5 bases from V and 9 bases from J, with 23 bases between. In germline, CDR1 is SEHNR, CDR2 FQNEAQ (reference sequence). The CDR3 loop spans 16 amino acids. The CDR3 is CASSLPPSGVHSPQHF. DNA for the CDR3: TGTGCCAGCAGCCTCCCTCCGTCAGGCGTTCATTCGCCCCAGCATTTT. Together with reference TRBV7-9 and TRBJ1-5, the CDR3 gives the full variable domain: DTGVSQNPRHKITKRGQNVTFRCDPISEHNRLYWYRQTLGQGPEFLTYFQNEAQLEKSRLLSDRFSAERPKGSFSTLEIQRTEQGDSAMYLCASSLPPSGVHSPQHFGDGTRLSIL.

This clonotype has a count of ten or more. V usage is TRBV20-1 and J usage is TRBJ2-1; D may be TRBD2 (7 bases). V lost 6 bases to trimming and J lost 9 bases, with 21 bases between them. In germline, CDR1 is DFQATT, CDR2 SNEGSKA (reference sequence). The CDR3 sequence is 14 residues long. DNA for the CDR3: TGCAGTGCAAAACAAGGGGGGGGTATCAGTGAGCAGTTCTTC. The encoded protein is CSAKQGGGISEQFF.

This clonotype was picked up many times. The V gene is TRBV7-8, the J gene TRBJ1-5; the D gene is possibly TRBD1 (5 bases). This CDR3 region has 11 residues. Germline CDR1 is SGHVS and CDR2 is FQNEAQ. V lost 3 bases and J 12 bases, leaving 9 bases between the germline ends. The CDR3 bases are TGTGCCAGCAGCTTGGGGGAAATCCAGCATTTT. This sequence encodes CASSLGEIQHF.

This clonotype was counted at least ten times. This rearrangement joins TRBV20-1 to TRBJ2-3, with 8 nucleotides matching TRBD1. In germline, CDR1 is DFQATT, CDR2 SNEGSKA (reference sequence). This CDR3 has 14 amino acids. The ends lost 6 bases at V and 2 bases at J; junction bases unmatched: 7. This CDR3 reads CSARGPRNTDTQYF. The CDR3 bases are TGCAGTGCCAGGGGGCCTAGGAACACAGATACGCAGTATTTT.

J is TRBJ1-1 and V is TRBV25-1; D is possibly TRBD1 (5 bases). Germline V gene sequence: CDR1 MGHDK, CDR2 SYGVNS. Deletions cut 4 bases from V and 0 bases from J, with 9 bases between. This CDR3 has 14 amino acids. CDR3 amino acids: CASSAGPMNTEAFF. CDR3 sequence (DNA): TGTGCCAGCAGTGCAGGGCCCATGAACACTGAAGCTTTCTTT.

A word on this clonotype: This may be a read error: a much more frequent sequence differs by one nucleotide. CDR3 protein: CSVEGGPSDTGELFF. In DNA, the CDR3 is TGCAGCGTTGAAGGGGGGCCCTCGGACACCGGGGAGCTGTTTTTT. The chain joins TRBV29-1 to TRBJ2-2; perhaps TRBD1 as D (6 bases). Per germline, CDR1 SQVTM and CDR2 ANQGSEA. V lost 1 base to trimming and J lost 3 bases, with 12 bases between them. This CDR3 comprises 15 residues.

This clonotype has a count of ten or more. The chain is built from TRBV4-2 and TRBJ2-3; TRBD2 matches 10 bases. The CDR3 has 16 amino acids. Germline CDR1 and CDR2: LGHNA and YNFKEQ. The V segment lost 1 base and the J segment 6 bases; nucleotides outside the gene matches: 7. This CDR3 reads CASSQAPGLAMDTQYF. CDR3 nucleotides: TGTGCCAGCAGCCAAGCTCCGGGACTAGCGATGGATACGCAGTATTTT.

Remarks on this clonotype: Just one base apart from a much larger clone, this may be a read error. The chain has TRBV19 and TRBJ2-1; 9 bases match TRBD2. The CDR3 extends over 14 amino acids. Germline CDR1 and CDR2: LNHDA and SQIVND (reference sequence). The CDR3 reads CASSRRLADNEQLF. CDR3 in DNA: TGTGCCAGTAGTCGCAGACTAGCGGACAATGAGCAGCTCTTC.

This clonotype was observed at least ten times. The chain employs TRBV19 and TRBJ2-2; the D is unclear. Per germline, CDR1 LNHDA and CDR2 SQIVND (reference sequence). V was shortened by 3 bases and J by 4 bases, with 9 bases between the two germline ends. The CDR3 covers 14 residues. The CDR3 reads CASSIGLFTGELFF. CDR3 nucleotides: TGTGCCAGTAGTATTGGTCTTTTCACCGGGGAGCTGTTTTTT.

This clonotype was observed at least ten times. This chain connects TRBV6-5 to TRBJ2-7, with TRBD2 matching 8 bases. This CDR3 is 18 amino acids long. Trimming at V came to 2 bases and at J to 1 base, leaving 13 bases not matched to a gene. Germline CDR1 reads MNHEY; CDR2 reads SVGAGI. The CDR3 DNA follows: TGTGCCAGCAGTTACACCCTAGCGGGTCCTCCTAGTTCCTACGAGCAGTACTTC. Encoded protein: CASSYTLAGPPSSYEQYF.